This TCR beta chain was profiled in a study of OX40 agonist ivuxolimab in advanced cancers. As for the study in general: Dose-escalation cases comprised hepatocellular carcinoma, melanoma, renal cell or head and neck cancer. Participants could have had prior anti-PD-1, anti-PD-L1 or anti-CTLA-4 therapy, and more than 35% had some.

Germline V gives CDR1 MGHRA, CDR2 YSYEKL. This CDR3 is 15 amino acids long. Unmatched junction bases numbered 11, after V lost 5 bases and J lost 8 bases. Study observations and caveats: There were, on average, more expanded clones in CD8+ T cells than in CD4+. Clonal expansion among partial responders at 0.1-3.0 mg/kg ranked near the lowest.

Clones were read by immunoSEQ multiplex PCR, and TCRdb kept only the in-frame ones, dropping some. The sample comprises some 53,000 clones, around 94% of which are singletons, and around 12% rests with the top ten. This clone was recorded once. What it recognizes is unknown. The receptor was derived from an adult with an advanced solid tumor such as melanoma, head and neck, liver or kidney cancer. The rearrangement links TRBV4-1 to TRBJ2-1; TRBD2 matches 8 bases. Sequenced material: CD4+ or CD8+ T cells sorted from blood, taken in a trial of the OX40 agonist ivuxolimab. The CDR3 region has the DNA TGCGCCAGCAGCGCAACTAGCGGTCCCCTCGATGAGCAGTTCTTC. Protein product: CASSATSGPLDEQFF.